The clone carrying this T cell receptor (beta chain) showed up just a few times. Its target is not known. This record comes from a study of response to subunit inactivated influenza vaccine. TCRdb analysed the RT-PCR reads with MiXCR anew, one entry per CDR3 protein. The sample has about 180,000 distinct CDR3 sequences, about 10% seen once. Notes on the study in general: Authors suggested each seasonal flu vaccination may recruit only limited numbers of new T cells.

The CDR3 spans 13 residues. Germline-derived CDR1 and CDR2 are SGHRS and YFSETQ. Trimming pared 0 bases from V and 4 bases from J, leaving 7 bases between. The chain carries TRBV5-1 and TRBJ2-5; D gene unclear. This clonotype originated in a man aged 45-60 years who received an inactivated influenza vaccine. Material: non-naive T cells sorted from PBMCs, obtained on the day of vaccination. This CDR3 reads CASSLGNTETQYF. The DNA for the CDR3 is TGCGCCAGCAGCTTGGGCAACACAGAGACCCAGTACTTC. Combining the CDR3 with reference TRBV5-1 and TRBJ2-5 gives the whole variable domain KAGVTQTPRYLIKTRGQQVTLSCSPISGHRSVSWYQQTPGQGLQFLFEYFSETQRNKGNFPGRFSGRQFSNSRSEMNVSTLELGDSALYLCASSLGNTETQYFGPGTRLLVL.